This T cell receptor (beta chain) was captured in a study of T cell repertoires in cytomegalovirus infection. Study-wide context: Public TCR beta signatures indicated both CMV infection and matching HLA type. The study, taken as a whole, reports: In two of eight donors, the top clonotype was HLA-C-restricted CMV-specific.

On this clonotype itself: Antigen specificity is unknown.

From the reads, TCRdb called clonotypes with MiXCR, one entry per CDR3 protein. The data hold about 450,000 distinct CDR3 sequences, with roughly 31% observed a single time. V was trimmed by 6 bases and J by 3 bases, leaving 9 bases between them. The CDR3 has 12 amino acids. V gene TRBV12-3 or TRBV12-4 combines with J gene TRBJ2-7; D not certain. This sequence originates from a human donor in good health (CMV status not recorded). Some clones in this sample may be carry-over from other donors' samples. Source material: PBMCs. The CDR3: CASSELGYEQYF. CDR3 DNA sequence: TGTGCCAGCAGCGAGTTAGGCTACGAGCAGTACTTC.